These 12 T cell receptor beta chains originate from one sample sequenced in a study of blood T cell repertoires in COVID-19. Assay: immunoSEQ multiplex PCR; the TCRdb copy retains only in-frame clones and omits some. The table lists roughly 350,000 clones, around 85% of them singletons, with 3.5% to 4% in the top ten. The sequencing input was peripheral blood. The receptors were gathered from a woman younger than 30 with acute or convalescent COVID-19.

The chain couples TRBV3-1 (or the pseudogene TRBV3-2) to TRBJ1-2; the D gene is possibly TRBD1 (5 bases). CDR3 length equals 14 residues. Germline V CDR1 and CDR2: LGHDT, YNNKEL (reference sequence). Trimming pared 0 bases from V and 7 bases from J, leaving 12 bases between. CDR3 bases: TGTGCCAGCAGCCAAGATGGTGCGGGGCGTGGCTACACCTTC. The encoded protein is CASSQDGAGRGYTF.

This rearrangement joins TRBV6-6 to TRBJ2-7; the D gene is possibly TRBD1 (7 bases). Germline CDR1 reads MNHNY; CDR2 reads SVGAGI (reference sequence). The CDR3 consists of 14 residues. Deletions cut 6 bases from V and 2 bases from J, with 14 bases between. This CDR3 is CASRQGREAYEQYF. DNA of the CDR3: TGTGCCAGCAGACAGGGGCGGGAAGCCTACGAGCAGTACTTC.

The chain joins TRBV28 to TRBJ2-5, with 11 bases that match TRBD2. Germline trimming cut 5 bases from V and 5 bases from J; bases unmatched to any gene: 10. CDR1 is MDHEN, CDR2 SYDVKM, per germline. CDR3 length equals 16 residues. CDR3 protein: CASSPGTSGGRETQYF. The CDR3 DNA reads as TGTGCCAGCAGTCCGGGGACTAGCGGCGGGAGGGAGACCCAGTACTTC.

V and J are TRBV19 and TRBJ1-2, with D maybe TRBD1 (6 bases). CDR1 and CDR2 from the germline V gene are LNHDA and SQIVND (reference sequence). This CDR3 spans 15 amino acids. V gave up 3 bases and J gave up 7 bases, with 18 bases separating them. Here the CDR3 reads CASSIGTPTARGYTF. DNA of the CDR3: TGTGCCAGTAGTATCGGGACACCTACCGCCCGTGGCTACACCTTC. Supplemented by reference TRBV19 and TRBJ1-2, the full variable domain reads DGGITQSPKYLFRKEGQNVTLSCEQNLNHDAMYWYRQDPGQGLRLIYYSQIVNDFQKGDIAEGYSVSREKKESFPLTVTSAQKNPTAFYLCASSIGTPTARGYTFGSGTRLTVV.

The chain combines TRBV7-3 with TRBJ2-1, with 9 bases matching TRBD1. Germline CDR1 and CDR2: SGHTA and FQGTGA. The V segment lost 6 bases and the J segment 8 bases; nucleotides outside the gene matches: 8. CDR3 length: 14 amino acids. This CDR3 is CASSPQGAGDEQFF. DNA for the CDR3: TGTGCCAGCAGTCCACAGGGGGCCGGCGATGAGCAGTTCTTC.

The chain employs TRBV7-2 and TRBJ1-2, with D tentatively TRBD1 (5 bases). Germline V lookup: CDR1 SGHTA, CDR2 FQGNSA. The CDR3 is made up of 15 amino acids. V lost 8 bases to trimming and J lost 5 bases, with 21 bases between them. The CDR3 bases are TGTGCCAGCGGGATTGGGACTCCGGAGTCTTATGGCTACACCTTC. Its translation: CASGIGTPESYGYTF.

This chain connects TRBV29-1 to TRBJ2-1; TRBD2 agrees at 14 bases. Germline CDR1 reads SQVTM; CDR2 reads ANQGSEA. The CDR3 covers 16 residues. The trim removed 3 bases at V and 6 bases at J, leaving 7 bases unmatched. In DNA form, the CDR3 reads TGCAGCGTTGATGGGACTAGCGGGAGATCCCCCAATGAGCAGTTCTTC. It encodes CSVDGTSGRSPNEQFF.

The V call is TRBV7-9, the J call TRBJ2-7, with 10 bases fitting TRBD2. J was trimmed by 0 bases and V by 3 bases; bases with no gene match: 2. The CDR3 covers 15 residues. The germline CDR1 and CDR2 sequences are SEHNR and FQNEAQ (reference sequence). The CDR3, as DNA: TGTGCCAGCAGCTTGCCTAGCGGGGGCTCCTACGAGCAGTACTTC. Translation: CASSLPSGGSYEQYF.

The chain links TRBV6-6 to TRBJ1-1; TRBD1 is a possible D gene (5 bases). V was shortened by 0 bases and J by 11 bases, with 13 bases between the two germline ends. The CDR3 runs to 13 residues. Germline V CDR1 and CDR2: MNHNY, SVGAGI (reference sequence). The CDR3: CASSYSGGGSAFF. In nucleotides, the CDR3 is TGTGCCAGCAGTTACTCGGGGGGGGGTTCGGCTTTCTTT.

The rearrangement uses TRBV2 and TRBJ1-2; maybe TRBD1 (6 bases). Per the germline V gene, CDR1 is SNHLY and CDR2 is FYNNEI. This CDR3 is built from 11 residues. The V end was cut by 10 bases, the J end by 6 bases, with 12 bases between. CDR3 region: CANMTGDGYTF. The CDR3 nucleotides are TGTGCCAACATGACAGGTGATGGCTACACCTTC.

This clone was found once. The chain has TRBV6-5 and TRBJ2-2; the D gene is possibly TRBD1 (6 bases). Germline V lookup: CDR1 MNHEY, CDR2 SVGAGI. CDR3 size: 14 residues. V lost 6 bases, J lost 6 bases, and 14 bases lay in between. CDR3 nucleotides: TGTGCCAGCAGAGAGAACAGGGTACCCGGGGAGCTGTTTTTT. Its protein is CASRENRVPGELFF.

The chain uses TRBV7-2 and TRBJ1-1; perhaps TRBD1 as D (6 bases). Trimming removed 6 bases at V and 1 base at J, with 15 bases between. Germline V gene lookup returns CDR1 SGHTA and CDR2 FQGNSA. The CDR3 extends over 15 amino acids. The CDR3 region has the DNA TGTGCCAGCAGTCCCGCTGGACAGCCGAACACTGAAGCTTTCTTT. Translating it yields CASSPAGQPNTEAFF.